This is a list of T cell receptor beta chains from one sample in a study of beta chain features in type 1 diabetes. Profiled with immunoSEQ multiplex PCR; TCRdb holds only in-frame clones, not every one. The repertoire includes about 40,000 clones, approximately 49% of them detected once, and 0.6% to 0.9% sits in the top ten. Sequencing was performed on central memory CD4+ T cells from blood. The receptors were sampled from a young woman in good health. CDR3s include the opening cysteine and the closing phenylalanine or tryptophan. A D gene is named only where the DNA matches it firmly. The size entry is marked missing in some rows and otherwise reads once, few, many or a size class.

cdr3_nt: TGTGCCAGCAGCCAAATGACAGGGACTGGAAACACCATATATTTT
cdr3_aa: CASSQMTGTGNTIYF
v_call: TRBV6-1
d_call: TRBD1
cdr3_length: 15
j_call: TRBJ1-3
clone_size: NA

cdr3_nt: TGTGCCAGTAGTAGGGTCGGGATATCCTACGAGCAGTACTTC
cdr3_aa: CASSRVGISYEQYF
v_call: TRBV19
d_call: NA
cdr3_length: 14
j_call: TRBJ2-7
clone_size: few

cdr3_nt: TGCGCCAGCAGCCAAGTGGACAGGGAATACACTGAAGCTTTCTTT
cdr3_aa: CASSQVDREYTEAFF
v_call: TRBV4-1
d_call: TRBD1
cdr3_length: 15
j_call: TRBJ1-1
clone_size: NA

cdr3_nt: TGTGCCATCAGTGGACTCGGGGAGCTGTTTTTT
cdr3_aa: CAISGLGELFF
v_call: TRBV10-3
d_call: NA
cdr3_length: 11
j_call: TRBJ2-2
clone_size: NA

cdr3_nt: TGTGCCAGTCTGAAATCTCACAGGAACACTGAAGCTTTCTTT
cdr3_aa: CASLKSHRNTEAFF
v_call: TRBV19
d_call: NA
cdr3_length: 14
j_call: TRBJ1-1
clone_size: NA

cdr3_nt: TGCAGCGTCCGAGCGGGACGGGCCTACAATGAGCAGTTCTTC
cdr3_aa: CSVRAGRAYNEQFF
v_call: TRBV29-1
d_call: TRBD2
cdr3_length: 14
j_call: TRBJ2-1
clone_size: NA

cdr3_nt: TGTGCCTGGAGTGTAAGCTCTAGTGGTAACTATGGCTACACCTTC
cdr3_aa: CAWSVSSSGNYGYTF
v_call: TRBV30
d_call: NA
cdr3_length: 15
j_call: TRBJ1-2
clone_size: NA

cdr3_nt: TGTGCCAGCAGTGAAGAGGGGTTTCGCAATCAGCCCCAGCATTTT
cdr3_aa: CASSEEGFRNQPQHF
v_call: TRBV6-1
d_call: NA
cdr3_length: 15
j_call: TRBJ1-5
clone_size: once

cdr3_nt: TGTGCCAGCAAGACAGGCATGTCGGGGGAAAAACTGTTTTTT
cdr3_aa: CASKTGMSGEKLFF
v_call: TRBV7-9
d_call: NA
cdr3_length: 14
j_call: TRBJ1-4
clone_size: once

cdr3_nt: TGCGCCAGCAGCTTGGTGGGCTCCAGCACAGATACGCAGTATTTT
cdr3_aa: CASSLVGSSTDTQYF
v_call: TRBV5-1
d_call: NA
cdr3_length: 15
j_call: TRBJ2-3
clone_size: NA

cdr3_nt: TGTGCCAGCAGCCAAGCCCGGTCTGGGGAGCTGTTTTTT
cdr3_aa: CASSQARSGELFF
v_call: TRBV14
d_call: NA
cdr3_length: 13
j_call: TRBJ2-2
clone_size: few

cdr3_nt: TGCGCCAGCAGCTTGGTCGTTAGCGGCTACGAGCAGTACTTC
cdr3_aa: CASSLVVSGYEQYF
v_call: TRBV5-1
d_call: NA
cdr3_length: 14
j_call: TRBJ2-7
clone_size: few

cdr3_nt: TGTGCCAGCAGTGCCAGCGGGAGAAACGAGCAGTTCTTC
cdr3_aa: CASSASGRNEQFF
v_call: TRBV6-4
d_call: TRBD2
cdr3_length: 13
j_call: TRBJ2-1
clone_size: NA

cdr3_nt: TGTGCCAGCTCACCGGCGGAGAGATACACTGAAGCTTTCTTT
cdr3_aa: CASSPAERYTEAFF
v_call: TRBV18
d_call: NA
cdr3_length: 14
j_call: TRBJ1-1
clone_size: NA

cdr3_nt: TGTGCCAGCAGTCACGGAGGCACAGAGACCCAGTACTTC
cdr3_aa: CASSHGGTETQYF
v_call: TRBV6-5
d_call: NA
cdr3_length: 13
j_call: TRBJ2-5
clone_size: once

cdr3_nt: TGTGCCAGCAGCTACGAGCGGGATCTCACAGATACGCAGTATTTT
cdr3_aa: CASSYERDLTDTQYF
v_call: TRBV5-6
d_call: TRBD2
cdr3_length: 15
j_call: TRBJ2-3
clone_size: NA

cdr3_nt: TGCGCCAGCAGCTTGGGGCTAGCGGCTTCCAGCTCCTACAATGAGCAGTTCTTC
cdr3_aa: CASSLGLAASSSYNEQFF
v_call: TRBV5-1
d_call: TRBD2
cdr3_length: 18
j_call: TRBJ2-1
clone_size: NA

cdr3_nt: TGTGCCAGCAGCACCACAGGAGATACGCAGTATTTT
cdr3_aa: CASSTTGDTQYF
v_call: TRBV7-9
d_call: NA
cdr3_length: 12
j_call: TRBJ2-3
clone_size: NA

cdr3_nt: TGTGCCAGCAGTTCTGACAAGAGAGCAGCTTTCTTT
cdr3_aa: CASSSDKRAAFF
v_call: TRBV6-6
d_call: NA
cdr3_length: 12
j_call: TRBJ1-1
clone_size: few

cdr3_nt: TGTGCCAGCAGTGGGACTAGCGGGGTCAGCACAGATACGCAGTATTTT
cdr3_aa: CASSGTSGVSTDTQYF
v_call: TRBV6-1
d_call: TRBD2
cdr3_length: 16
j_call: TRBJ2-3
clone_size: few

cdr3_nt: TGTGCCAGCAGCCCCAACGGGGCTAGCGGGCCTCAGTACTTC
cdr3_aa: CASSPNGASGPQYF
v_call: TRBV7-8
d_call: TRBD2
cdr3_length: 14
j_call: TRBJ2-4
clone_size: NA

cdr3_nt: TGTGCTAGTGGTTTGGGCGGGACGGTGAACACCGGGGAGCTGTTTTTT
cdr3_aa: CASGLGGTVNTGELFF
v_call: TRBV12-5
d_call: NA
cdr3_length: 16
j_call: TRBJ2-2
clone_size: once

cdr3_nt: TGTGCCAGCAGTGAACCGAGCGGGGTTTGGGTTCGCGAGCAGTACTTC
cdr3_aa: CASSEPSGVWVREQYF
v_call: TRBV2
d_call: TRBD2
cdr3_length: 16
j_call: TRBJ2-7
clone_size: few

cdr3_nt: TGTGCCAGCAGTCGAAAACCCCAGGGGAACACTGAAGCTTTCTTT
cdr3_aa: CASSRKPQGNTEAFF
v_call: TRBV27
d_call: NA
cdr3_length: 15
j_call: TRBJ1-1
clone_size: few

cdr3_nt: TGCGCCAGCAGCTCCATCGCGGACAATGAGCAGTTCTTC
cdr3_aa: CASSSIADNEQFF
v_call: TRBV5-1
d_call: NA
cdr3_length: 13
j_call: TRBJ2-1
clone_size: NA